Below are 26 T cell receptor beta chains sequenced from a single sample in a study of T cells in Graves' hyperthyroidism and ophthalmopathy. The CDR3 regions of TCR beta were amplified from RNA transcripts. The HTBI primer set drove a first-round RT-PCR of the TCR CDR3. TCRdb re-derived calls from the multiplex PCR reads in MiXCR, one entry per CDR3 protein. The sample yields 250,000 or so distinct CDR3 sequences, roughly 15% seen once. The specimen sequenced was blood. These receptors came from a woman aged 18 to 35 with Graves' ophthalmopathy.

The table lists this clonotype with a few counts. This rearrangement joins TRBV20-1 to TRBJ2-7; 10 bases align to TRBD2. This CDR3 contains 14 residues. The germline gives CDR1 DFQATT, CDR2 SNEGSKA (reference sequence). The V segment lost 0 bases and the J segment 7 bases; nucleotides outside the gene matches: 6. CDR3 in amino acids: CSARESSGGGEQYF. CDR3 bases: TGCAGTGCTAGAGAATCTAGCGGGGGAGGTGAGCAGTACTTC.

V usage is TRBV5-1 and J usage is TRBJ2-2, with 8 bases lining up with TRBD1. This CDR3 comprises 16 residues. Germline V gives CDR1 SGHRS, CDR2 YFSETQ. The J segment lost 4 bases and the V segment lost 4 bases, leaving 9 bases of the junction unmatched. The CDR3 sequence is CASSENRGSGTGELFF. In nucleotides, the CDR3 is TGCGCCAGCAGCGAAAACAGGGGGAGTGGCACCGGGGAGCTGTTTTTT.

This clonotype appeared many times. The chain recombines TRBV5-8 with TRBJ1-1; 7 bases align to TRBD1. Per germline, CDR1 SGHTS and CDR2 YDEGEE. This CDR3 comprises 13 residues. The V gene end was trimmed by 4 bases and the J gene end by 8 bases; junction bases not matched to a gene: 8. CDR3 sequence (DNA): TGTGCCAGCAGCCTACAGGGGCGCGGGGAAGCTTTCTTT. This translates into CASSLQGRGEAFF.

This clonotype was detected ten times or more. The V gene is TRBV7-9, the J gene TRBJ1-2; 8 bases line up with TRBD1. Germline lookup yields CDR1 SEHNR and CDR2 FQNEAQ (reference sequence). The CDR3 is made up of 16 amino acids. Trimming cost V 5 bases and J 5 bases; bases outside gene matches: 13. The CDR3 coding sequence is TGTGCCAGCAGCGCGCTAGGACAGGGCTTCTGGTATGGCTACACCTTC. Amino acids: CASSALGQGFWYGYTF.

This chain uses TRBV3-1 with TRBJ2-1; 9 bases are shared with TRBD2. Germline CDR1 is LGHDT and CDR2 is YNNKEL (reference sequence). Trimming took 1 base from V and 3 from J; bases not matched to a gene: 7. There are 17 residues in the CDR3. The CDR3 loop reads CASSQVRVAGDYNEQFF. CDR3 DNA: TGTGCCAGCAGCCAAGTTAGGGTAGCGGGGGACTACAATGAGCAGTTCTTC.

This clonotype came up many times. The chain recombines TRBV9 with TRBJ1-1, with TRBD1 identical over 10 bases. The CDR3 covers 18 residues. Germline CDR1 and CDR2: SGDLS and YYNGEE. The V and J ends lost 0 bases and 1 base, in that order; junction bases with no gene match: 9. The CDR3 DNA is TGTGCCAGCAGCGTAGGTAGGGACAGGGGAATCGGGAACACTGAAGCTTTCTTT. Its protein product is CASSVGRDRGIGNTEAFF.

This clonotype was detected ten times or more. The rearrangement links TRBV10-3 to TRBJ1-5; D possibly corresponds to TRBD1 (5 bases). The germline V and J ends were trimmed by 3 bases and 6 bases, with 9 bases remaining between them. The germline V gene encodes CDR1 ENHRY and CDR2 SYGVKD. This CDR3 spans 13 amino acids. The CDR3 DNA is TGTGCCATCAGTGATACAGGTATTCAGCCCCAGCATTTT. Residues: CAISDTGIQPQHF.

In this sample, this clonotype turned up a few times. CDR3 protein: CASSQDGGLSSYEQYF. The CDR3 bases are TGCGCCAGCAGCCAAGACGGGGGCCTCAGCTCCTACGAGCAGTACTTC. The J gene is TRBJ2-7, the V gene TRBV4-1; TRBD1 or TRBD2 may be the D gene (6 bases each). CDR3 length: 16 amino acids. Trimming pared 0 bases from V and 0 bases from J, leaving 12 bases between. Germline assignment: CDR1 MGHRA and CDR2 YSYEKL.

In this sample, this clonotype turned up many times. This sequence joins TRBV6-1 and TRBJ1-3; D not certain. The CDR3 runs to 13 residues. V gave up 6 bases and J gave up 10 bases, with 16 bases separating them. Looked up from germline, CDR1 is MNHNS and CDR2 is SASEGT. The CDR3 DNA reads TGTGCCAGCAGCTTGGACTCCATATCGACCATATATTTT. Amino acid sequence: CASSLDSISTIYF.

The genes are TRBV7-2 and TRBJ2-7; TRBD2 agrees at 14 bases. Germline V CDR1 and CDR2: SGHTA, FQGNSA. This CDR3 comprises 15 residues. V trimming: 5 bases; J trimming: 6 bases; junction bases outside the gene matches: 6. The chain's CDR3 is CASSTRTSGRSEQYF. CDR3 bases: TGTGCCAGCAGCACTAGGACTAGCGGGAGGAGCGAGCAGTACTTC.

V and J are TRBV20-1 and TRBJ2-1; D may correspond to TRBD1 or TRBD2 (5 bases each). The CDR3 contains 19 residues. The ends were cut back, 5 bases at V and 0 bases at J, with 26 bases in the middle. CDR1 and CDR2 from the germline V gene are DFQATT and SNEGSKA (reference sequence). The CDR3: CSAPSLGVQAGGSYNEQFF. CDR3 nucleotide sequence: TGCAGTGCTCCCAGTCTAGGGGTCCAGGCGGGCGGCTCCTACAATGAGCAGTTCTTC.

This clonotype was picked up many times. One junction end does not reproduce the germline sequence, and a read error may be involved. The V and J genes are TRBV5-5 and TRBJ2-1; 9 nucleotides agree with TRBD2. Germline CDR1 and CDR2: SGHKS and YYEKEE (reference sequence). CDR3 size: 17 residues. The CDR3 protein is CASSLAPLAGAVNEQFF. DNA of the CDR3: TGTGCCAGCAGTTTGGCCCCCTTAGCGGGAGCGGTCAATGAGCAGTTCTTC.

This clonotype was seen repeatedly, ten times or more. This chain connects TRBV12-3 or TRBV12-4 to TRBJ1-6, with D uncertain. This CDR3 region has 15 residues. Trimming pared 5 bases from V and 4 bases from J, leaving 12 bases between. The CDR3 DNA is TGTGCCAGCAGTCAGTCGTTAGGGTATAATTCACCCCTCCACTTT. It yields the protein CASSQSLGYNSPLHF.

The rearrangement joins TRBV19 to TRBJ2-1; 11 bases map to TRBD1. The CDR3 runs to 18 residues. Germline loops: CDR1 LNHDA, CDR2 SQIVND (reference sequence). V shed 3 bases and J 3 bases; nucleotides not matched to a gene: 10. The CDR3 bases are TGTGCCAGTAGTATGGACAGGGGGCTCGGGACGAACTACAATGAGCAGTTCTTC. Its translation: CASSMDRGLGTNYNEQFF.

This clonotype turned up a few times. V usage is TRBV19 and J usage is TRBJ2-2, with D possibly being TRBD1 (6 bases). The CDR3 length is 14 residues. V shed 5 bases and J shed 4 bases, with 11 bases lying between them. CDR1 and CDR2 (germline): LNHDA, SQIVND (reference sequence). CDR3 protein: CASSFTGPTGELFF. CDR3 sequence (DNA): TGTGCCAGTAGTTTCACAGGGCCCACCGGGGAGCTGTTTTTT.

As concerns this clonotype: The junction does not match germline at one end; this may be a read error. The chain is built from TRBV28 and TRBJ1-1; weak D call: TRBD1 (6 bases). The CDR3 spans 12 residues. Germline CDR1 reads MDHEN; CDR2 reads SYDVKM. The CDR3 coding sequence is TGTGCCACCAGTCAGGGGCCCACTGAAGCTTTCTTT. Protein: CATSQGPTEAFF.

This clonotype was observed at least ten times. The chain combines TRBV20-1 with TRBJ2-7, with a tentative D call TRBD2 (5 bases). CDR3 length equals 17 residues. In germline, CDR1 is DFQATT, CDR2 SNEGSKA (reference sequence). The ends were cut back, 0 bases at V and 1 base at J, with 19 bases in the middle. The CDR3 DNA sequence: TGCAGTGCTAGAGATCCGGAGGCAGGAACTTTTTCCTACGAGCAGTACTTC. Its translation: CSARDPEAGTFSYEQYF.

The CDR3: CASSQGTSGGSPYYEQYF. The CDR3 DNA follows: TGTGCCAGCAGCCAAGGAACTAGCGGGGGGTCCCCCTACTACGAGCAGTACTTC. The chain links TRBV4-2 to TRBJ2-7, with TRBD2 identical over 12 bases. CDR1 is LGHNA, CDR2 YNFKEQ, per germline. Trimming at V came to 1 base and at J to 3 bases, leaving 10 bases not matched to a gene. The CDR3 contains 18 residues.

The sample holds a few counts of this clonotype. CDR3 nucleotide sequence: TGTGCCAACCAGCCCCTAACGGGTTCACCCCTCCACTTT. Residues: CANQPLTGSPLHF. This chain connects TRBV25-1 to TRBJ1-6; no clear D. The CDR3 is made up of 13 amino acids. Germline assignment: CDR1 MGHDK and CDR2 SYGVNS. The V end was cut by 10 bases, the J end by 9 bases, with 16 bases between.

This clonotype was seen repeatedly, ten times or more. The J gene is TRBJ1-2, the V gene TRBV28; 9 bases align to TRBD1. CDR1 is MDHEN, CDR2 SYDVKM, per germline. The CDR3 has 14 residues. The J segment lost 6 bases and the V segment lost 5 bases, leaving 7 bases of the junction unmatched. Here the CDR3 reads CASSTPGTGNGYTF. CDR3 in DNA: TGTGCCAGCAGTACGCCCGGGACAGGGAATGGCTACACCTTC.

This clonotype was seen many times. This chain joins TRBV30 and TRBJ2-3; TRBD2 might be the D (6 bases). The V gene's germline CDR1 is GTSNPN and CDR2 SVGIG (reference sequence). V gave up 2 bases and J gave up 2 bases, with 17 bases separating them. The CDR3 length is 16 residues. The CDR3 sequence is CAWSLGGEWATDTQYF. CDR3 DNA: TGTGCCTGGAGTTTGGGCGGGGAGTGGGCCACAGATACGCAGTATTTT.

This clonotype was seen ten or more times. This sequence joins TRBV6-1 and TRBJ2-3; D gene uncertain. Germline CDR1 and CDR2: MNHNS and SASEGT. CDR3 length: 15 amino acids. With 5 bases removed from V and 6 bases from J, the gap between germline ends came to 18 bases. The DNA of the CDR3 is TGTGCCAGCAGTTACTACCCCCGGCAGGTGGATACGCAGTATTTT. Amino acid sequence: CASSYYPRQVDTQYF.

Ten or more counts support this clonotype. V is TRBV7-9 and J is TRBJ2-1; D unresolved. Germline V gene sequence: CDR1 SEHNR, CDR2 FQNEAQ (reference sequence). This CDR3 has 12 residues. V was cut by 0 bases and J by 13 bases, with 10 bases left in between. CDR3 region: CASSLASHFQFF. CDR3 sequence (DNA): TGTGCCAGCAGCTTAGCTAGTCATTTTCAGTTCTTC.

About this clonotype itself: Given a much more abundant clone one base away, this may be a read error. The V call is TRBV10-3, the J call TRBJ2-1; D gene uncertain. The V gene's germline CDR1 is ENHRY and CDR2 SYGVKD. V lost 0 bases and J 8 bases, leaving 5 bases between the germline ends. This CDR3 is built from 12 residues. This chain's CDR3 is CAISESYDEQFF. DNA for the CDR3: TGTGCCATCAGTGAGTCTTACGATGAGCAGTTCTTC.

This clonotype was seen many times. The gene calls are TRBV5-6 and TRBJ2-1, with 9 bases that match TRBD2. V lost 4 bases and J lost 5; bases outside the gene matches: 10. The CDR3 is made up of 16 amino acids. The germline V gene encodes CDR1 SGHDT and CDR2 YYEEEE. The CDR3 DNA reads TGTGCCAGCAGCATGCCGGGACTAGCTATAAACAATGAGCAGTTCTTC. Translated: CASSMPGLAINNEQFF.

This clonotype has ten or more counts. The chain employs TRBV7-3 and TRBJ1-2, with TRBD1 matching 9 bases. Trimming at V came to 5 bases and at J to 0 bases, leaving 16 bases not matched to a gene. Germline V gives CDR1 SGHTA, CDR2 FQGTGA. This CDR3 is built from 19 residues. For the CDR3, the DNA is TGTGCCAGCAGCGGATTAGCCCGGGACAGGGTAACAGCTAACTATGGCTACACCTTC. This gives the protein CASSGLARDRVTANYGYTF.